The next 10 T cell receptor beta chains were all read from a single sample in a study of blood T cell repertoires in COVID-19. The protocol was immunoSEQ multiplex PCR, while the TCRdb copy is restricted to in-frame clones and leaves out a portion. The sample has 210,000 or so clones, 70% to 90% seen once; the top ten hold roughly 4.5%. The sequenced sample consisted of peripheral blood. Receptors originate from a man between 45 and 60 years old with acute or convalescent COVID-19.

Only one count was recorded for this clone. The CDR3 loop is CASSPREVGETQYF. DNA for the CDR3: TGTGCCAGCAGCCCCCGGGAGGTGGGGGAGACCCAGTACTTC. This sequence joins TRBV3-1 (or the pseudogene TRBV3-2) and TRBJ2-5; 7 bases are shared with TRBD2. Germline V gene data show CDR1 as LGHDT and CDR2 as YNNKEL (reference sequence). After removal of 4 bases from V and 5 bases from J, the junction contained 7 bases not matched to a gene. The CDR3 contains 14 residues.

The rearrangement links TRBV7-2 to TRBJ1-1; no firm D call. V was pared by 5 bases and J by 5 bases, with 18 bases between. The V gene's germline CDR1 is SGHTA and CDR2 FQGNSA. This CDR3 has 15 residues. CDR3 coding DNA: TGTGCCAGCAGCAGCGGCAGGTGGGCGAGGACTGAAGCTTTCTTT. This gives the protein CASSSGRWARTEAFF.

This clone was found a few times. The J gene is TRBJ1-2, the V gene TRBV5-1; D possibly corresponds to TRBD1 (5 bases). CDR3 length: 14 amino acids. Germline values: CDR1 SGHRS, CDR2 YFSETQ. Trimming removed 5 bases from V and 4 bases from J, with 15 bases in between. The DNA for the CDR3 is TGCGCCAGCAGTCTTTTCGGAGACAGCTATGGCTACACCTTC. Encoded protein: CASSLFGDSYGYTF. Full variable domain (remainder filled in from reference TRBV5-1 and TRBJ1-2): KAGVTQTPRYLIKTRGQQVTLSCSPISGHRSVSWYQQTPGQGLQFLFEYFSETQRNKGNFPGRFSGRQFSNSRSEMNVSTLELGDSALYLCASSLFGDSYGYTFGSGTRLTVV.

The rearrangement uses TRBV18 and TRBJ1-2; D perhaps matches TRBD1 (5 bases). Germline V CDR1 and CDR2: KGHSH, LQKENI. V shed 6 bases and J shed 6 bases, with 8 bases lying between them. The CDR3 consists of 11 residues. As DNA, the CDR3 is TGTGCCAGCTCCCCGGGGGATGGCTACACCTTC. Translation gives CASSPGDGYTF.

This clone was observed a single time. The V and J genes are TRBV6-1 and TRBJ1-5, with 12 bases that match TRBD1. Germline loops: CDR1 MNHNS, CDR2 SASEGT. This CDR3 is built from 18 residues. J lost 2 bases, V lost 2 bases, and 7 bases had no gene match. As DNA, the CDR3 is TGTGCCAGCAGTGAAATGGGACAGGGGGCAGGGGGCAATCAGCCCCAGCATTTT. Residues: CASSEMGQGAGGNQPQHF.

The chain has TRBV5-1 and TRBJ2-2; unclear D gene. Trimming removed 3 bases at V and 3 bases at J, with 12 bases between. In germline, CDR1 is SGHRS, CDR2 YFSETQ. The CDR3 runs to 15 residues. The CDR3 region is CASSWPEADTGELFF. The CDR3 bases are TGCGCCAGCAGCTGGCCCGAGGCGGACACCGGGGAGCTGTTTTTT.

The gene calls are TRBV6-1 and TRBJ1-3; D gene unclear. CDR1 and CDR2 from the germline V gene are MNHNS and SASEGT. The CDR3 totals 15 residues. V was pared by 3 bases and J by 0 bases, with 9 bases between. CDR3 DNA sequence: TGTGCCAGCAGTGATTGGCGGGGCTCTGGAAACACCATATATTTT. Its translation: CASSDWRGSGNTIYF.

As concerns this clone: Distinct nucleotide sequences in the sample also encode this CDR3. V gene TRBV6-5 combines with J gene TRBJ1-1; the D is unclear. Trimming cost V 0 bases and J 1 base, with 3 bases left between them. Germline V gene sequence: CDR1 MNHEY, CDR2 SVGAGI. This CDR3 contains 13 residues. The CDR3 DNA reads TGTGCCAGCAGTTACTCCCGGAACACTGAAGCTTTCTTT. As protein: CASSYSRNTEAFF.

The chain carries TRBV27 and TRBJ2-7; 10 bases agree with TRBD1. CDR1 is MNHEY, CDR2 SMNVEV, per germline (reference sequence). The CDR3 sequence is 14 residues long. V lost 6 bases, J lost 7 bases, and 9 bases stayed unmatched. CDR3: CASSYRQGAREQYF. CDR3 coding DNA: TGTGCCAGCAGCTATCGACAGGGGGCGCGAGAGCAGTACTTC.

The chain joins TRBV19 to TRBJ1-1; possible D gene TRBD1, 5 bases. This CDR3 region has 14 residues. Trimming cost V 4 bases and J 0 bases, with 9 bases left between them. The germline CDR1 and CDR2 sequences are LNHDA and SQIVND (reference sequence). The CDR3 DNA sequence: TGTGCCAGTAGTACGCGGACACTGAACACTGAAGCTTTCTTT. Protein sequence: CASSTRTLNTEAFF.